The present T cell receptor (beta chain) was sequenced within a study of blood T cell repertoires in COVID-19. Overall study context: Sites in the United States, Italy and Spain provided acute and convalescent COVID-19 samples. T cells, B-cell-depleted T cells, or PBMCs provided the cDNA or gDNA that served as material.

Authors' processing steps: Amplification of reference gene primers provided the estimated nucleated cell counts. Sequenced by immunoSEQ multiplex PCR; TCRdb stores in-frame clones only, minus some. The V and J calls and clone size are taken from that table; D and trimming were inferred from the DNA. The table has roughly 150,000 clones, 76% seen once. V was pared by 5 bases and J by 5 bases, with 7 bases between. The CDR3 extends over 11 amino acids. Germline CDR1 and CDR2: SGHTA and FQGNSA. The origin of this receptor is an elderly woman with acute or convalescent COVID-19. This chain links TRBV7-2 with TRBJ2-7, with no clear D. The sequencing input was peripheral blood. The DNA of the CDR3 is TGTGCCAGCAGCGGGCTCAACGAGCAGTACTTC. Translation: CASSGLNEQYF.